This is a list of T cell receptor beta chains from one sample in a study of shared clonotypes between healthy human individuals. Data came from immunoSEQ multiplex PCR; TCRdb stores just in-frame clones and leaves some out. The sample lists a few hundred thousand clones, around 95% occurring once. Specimen: naive CD8+ T cells sorted from blood. The origin of the receptors is a woman aged 30 to 39 in good health. CDR3s include the opening cysteine and the closing phenylalanine or tryptophan. D genes are given only for firm matches. Rows give clone size only sometimes, using once, few, many, or a class for an expanded clone.

CDR3nt	CDR3aa	j_gene	abundance	d_gene	v_gene
TGTGCCAGCAGTTTTCCGGGGGCCACTGAAGCTTTCTTT	CASSFPGATEAFF	TRBJ1-1	.	.	TRBV27
TGTGCCAGCAGTCCTAGGGGGCTCAGGACTGAAGCTTTCTTT	CASSPRGLRTEAFF	TRBJ1-1	few	TRBD1	TRBV27
TGTGCCAGCAGCACGGCCGGGACTAGCGGGACCAAAGCGCCATACAATGAGCAGTTCTTC	CASSTAGTSGTKAPYNEQFF	TRBJ2-1	.	TRBD2	TRBV2
TGTGCCAGCAGTTTAAGGGGGGCCGAGCAGTACTTC	CASSLRGAEQYF	TRBJ2-7	.	.	TRBV27
TGTGCCAGCAGCCTTCGACTAGCGGGAGGGCCTAGGTCCTACGAGCAGTACTTC	CASSLRLAGGPRSYEQYF	TRBJ2-7	.	TRBD2	TRBV7-8
TGTGCCAGCAGCCAAGATCCGGGAGACTTGAACACTGAAGCTTTCTTT	CASSQDPGDLNTEAFF	TRBJ1-1	.	.	TRBV4-2
TGTGCCAGCAGCTTGATCGGGGGGTACGAGCCCCAGCATTTT	CASSLIGGYEPQHF	TRBJ1-5	.	.	TRBV5-8
TGCAGCGTTGAGGCCGGGAACTATGGCTACACCTTC	CSVEAGNYGYTF	TRBJ1-2	.	.	TRBV29-1
TGTGCCAGCAGTCTGCTACTAGCGGGAGGGCCCAATGAGCAGTTCTTC	CASSLLLAGGPNEQFF	TRBJ2-1	.	TRBD2	TRBV27
TGTGCCAGCAGTTTCGGGCAGTTCGGTTCCGATGAGCAGTTCTTC	CASSFGQFGSDEQFF	TRBJ2-1	.	.	TRBV27
TGTGCCAGCAGCCAGTCCCGGGACAGAGGATATAACTATGGCTACACCTTC	CASSQSRDRGYNYGYTF	TRBJ1-2	.	TRBD1	TRBV9
TGTGCCAGCAGTTACACGACAGGGGTATCTGGCTACACCTTC	CASSYTTGVSGYTF	TRBJ1-2	.	TRBD1	TRBV6-5
TGTGCCAGCAGCTTAGGGGGCCCGGACGGAGAAGAAGAGACCCAGTACTTC	CASSLGGPDGEEETQYF	TRBJ2-5	.	.	TRBV11-3
TGTGCCAGCAGTTCCCAGGGGGCCTGGGAGCAGTACTTC	CASSSQGAWEQYF	TRBJ2-7	.	TRBD1	TRBV28
TGCGCCAGCAGCACTCGCCCGGGACTAGCGGCCTACGAGCAGTACTTC	CASSTRPGLAAYEQYF	TRBJ2-7	once	TRBD2	TRBV4-1
TGCGCCAGCAGTCTAGGGGATACGCAGTATTTT	CASSLGDTQYF	TRBJ2-3	.	.	TRBV10-2
TGCAGCGTTGAAGATGCAAAAGCAGGATACGAGCAGTACTTC	CSVEDAKAGYEQYF	TRBJ2-7	.	.	TRBV29-1
TGTGCCAGCAGTTACTCGATGGGTGGAGGGAAAGGTGAAGCTTTCTTT	CASSYSMGGGKGEAFF	TRBJ1-1	.	.	TRBV6-5
TGCGCCAGCACCGGACTAGCGGGAGACACCGGGGAGCTGTTTTTT	CASTGLAGDTGELFF	TRBJ2-2	.	TRBD2	TRBV4-1
TGTGCCAGCAGCCCCCCCCTGCTCGGGACCAGCACAGATACGCAGTATTTT	CASSPPLLGTSTDTQYF	TRBJ2-3	.	.	TRBV7-9
TGTGCCAGTAGTATAGAGATCCCCTACGAGCAGTACTTC	CASSIEIPYEQYF	TRBJ2-7	once	.	TRBV19
TGTGCCAGCAGCTCATATCGAGAGACCCAGTACTTC	CASSSYRETQYF	TRBJ2-5	.	.	TRBV11-2
TGTGCCAGCAGCTTGGAAATCTGGGGGAAAGGCGAGCAGTACTTC	CASSLEIWGKGEQYF	TRBJ2-7	.	.	TRBV5-4
TGTGCCAGCAGCTCACAGGGAGAGGCCTACGAGCAGTACTTC	CASSSQGEAYEQYF	TRBJ2-7	.	.	TRBV13
TGTGCCAGCAATAGCGGGAGGGTGGGCAGGGAGCAGTTCTTC	CASNSGRVGREQFF	TRBJ2-1	.	TRBD2	TRBV28
TGTGCCAGCAGTTTGCCTCCGGGACGGATGAACACTGAAGCTTTCTTT	CASSLPPGRMNTEAFF	TRBJ1-1	.	.	TRBV27
TGCGCCAGCAGCTTTAAGAACACTGAAGCTTTCTTT	CASSFKNTEAFF	TRBJ1-1	once	.	TRBV5-1